The 10 T cell receptor beta chains below come from one sample, sequenced in a study of Graves' ophthalmopathy and Graves' hyperthyroidism (dated by TCRdb to the late 2010s). TCRdb lists the instrument as Illumina HiSeq 2000. For repertoire sequencing, the TCR beta CDR3 regions were amplified from RNA transcripts. HTBI primers and the Qiagen OneStep RT-PCR kit were used in a first-round RT-PCR, which was followed by a second-round multiplex PCR, size selection and purification. TCRdb applied fastp at Q25 and MiXCR to the public reads, then kept only in-frame beta chains. Each entry is one CDR3 protein sequence, shown with its most common DNA and genes. The sample table lists about 1.2 million distinct CDR3 sequences, 36% of them with a count of one. More than 9.5% of the sample is in the top ten clones. Input material: peripheral blood or thyroid tissue (not recorded which). Receptor source: an adult man with Graves' hyperthyroidism.

The chain couples TRBV6-5 to TRBJ1-4, with no clear D. Trimming took 4 bases from V and 0 from J, leaving 9 bases between them. The CDR3 runs to 15 residues. Germline V gene lookup returns CDR1 MNHEY and CDR2 SVGAGI. In DNA form, the CDR3 reads TGTGCCAGCAGTTCCAATGGCGCAACTAATGAAAAACTGTTTTTT. Translating gives CASSSNGATNEKLFF.

This clonotype appeared a single time. The V and J genes are TRBV19 and TRBJ2-1, with a possible D match to TRBD2 (6 bases). Germline values: CDR1 LNHDA, CDR2 SQIVND (reference sequence). The length of the CDR3 is 13 residues. V was pared by 4 bases and J by 10 bases, with 14 bases between. CDR3 sequence: CASSTSAHYEQFF. CDR3 DNA: TGTGCCAGTAGTACTAGCGCCCACTACGAGCAGTTCTTC. Looking up the rest from reference TRBV19 and TRBJ2-1 gives the full variable domain: DGGITQSPKYLFRKEGQNVTLSCEQNLNHDAMYWYRQDPGQGLRLIYYSQIVNDFQKGDIAEGYSVSREKKESFPLTVTSAQKNPTAFYLCASSTSAHYEQFFGPGTRLTVL.

The sample holds many counts of this clonotype. The chain couples TRBV19 to TRBJ1-5; D unclear. Germline V gene data show CDR1 as LNHDA and CDR2 as SQIVND (reference sequence). The CDR3 has 12 amino acids. Trimming left V 10 bases short and J 1 base short, with 8 bases between. CDR3 DNA sequence: TGTGCCACCGAAGACAGCAATCAGCCCCAGCATTTT. Amino acid sequence: CATEDSNQPQHF.

In its sample, this clonotype was seen a few times. The chain uses TRBV6-6 and TRBJ1-5, with a tentative D call TRBD1 (5 bases). The germline V gene encodes CDR1 MNHNY and CDR2 SVGAGI (reference sequence). The CDR3 covers 17 residues. V lost 0 bases to trimming and J lost 7 bases, with 19 bases between them. CDR3 loop: CASSYSPGPTMRQPQHF. CDR3 sequence (DNA): TGTGCCAGCAGTTACTCGCCAGGGCCGACAATGAGACAGCCCCAGCATTTT.

This clonotype was observed a few times. The chain combines TRBV14 with TRBJ2-7, with D possibly called TRBD1 or TRBD2 (6 bases each). The length of the CDR3 is 14 residues. The germline V and J ends were trimmed by 5 bases and 4 bases, with 15 bases remaining between them. Per the germline V gene, CDR1 is SGHDN and CDR2 is FVKESK. In DNA, the CDR3 is TGTGCCAGCAGCAGCCTTCAGGGGAGGTACGAGCAGTACTTC. This encodes CASSSLQGRYEQYF.

This clonotype was seen ten or more times. This chain connects TRBV19 to TRBJ1-5, with a weak D call TRBD1 (5 bases). Trimming stripped 10 bases from V and 3 bases from J, with 16 bases between. Germline CDR1 is LNHDA and CDR2 is SQIVND (reference sequence). The CDR3 is 14 amino acids. CDR3 in amino acids: CATSGGRDNQPQHF. The CDR3 DNA sequence: TGTGCCACCAGCGGCGGCAGGGACAATCAGCCCCAGCATTTT.

The V call is TRBV25-1, the J call TRBJ2-5; D remains ambiguous. CDR3 length: 12 residues. The ends were cut back, 7 bases at V and 3 bases at J, with 9 bases in the middle. Germline CDR1 is MGHDK and CDR2 is SYGVNS. The chain's CDR3 is CASTTEKETQYF. The CDR3, as DNA: TGTGCCAGCACAACAGAGAAAGAGACCCAGTACTTC.

The chain joins TRBV19 to TRBJ2-7, with TRBD1 identical over 8 bases. Per the germline V gene, CDR1 is LNHDA and CDR2 is SQIVND (reference sequence). The V segment lost 6 bases and the J segment 2 bases; nucleotides outside the gene matches: 6. This CDR3 region has 14 residues. CDR3 protein: CASSETGATYEQYF. The CDR3, as DNA: TGTGCCAGTAGCGAGACAGGGGCCACCTACGAGCAGTACTTC.

CDR3 bases: TGTGCCAGCAGCCCCGGGGACTACGGGACCCAGTACTTC. Protein: CASSPGDYGTQYF. The chain links TRBV7-2 to TRBJ2-5, with 7 bases fitting TRBD2. CDR3 length: 13 amino acids. Trimming at V came to 5 bases and at J to 7 bases, leaving 7 bases not matched to a gene. Germline CDR1 reads SGHTA; CDR2 reads FQGNSA.

In regard to this clonotype: This may be a read error: a much more frequent sequence differs by one nucleotide. The genes are TRBV20-1 and TRBJ1-6, with D unclear. The CDR3 has 14 residues. The germline gives CDR1 DFQATT, CDR2 SNEGSKA (reference sequence). The CDR3 bases are TGCAGTGCTAGTCCGGGTTCATATAGTTCACCCCTCCACTTT. Amino acids: CSASPGSYSSPLHF.